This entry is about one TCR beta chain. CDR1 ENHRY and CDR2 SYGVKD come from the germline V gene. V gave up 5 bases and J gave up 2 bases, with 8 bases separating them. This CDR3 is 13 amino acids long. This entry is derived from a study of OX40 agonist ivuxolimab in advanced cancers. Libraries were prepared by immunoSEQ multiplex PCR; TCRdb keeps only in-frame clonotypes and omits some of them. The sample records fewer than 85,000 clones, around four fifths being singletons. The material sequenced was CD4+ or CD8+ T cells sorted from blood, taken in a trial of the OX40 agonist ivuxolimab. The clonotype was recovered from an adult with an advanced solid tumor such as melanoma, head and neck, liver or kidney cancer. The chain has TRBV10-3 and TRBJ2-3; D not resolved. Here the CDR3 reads CAISPVDTDTQYF. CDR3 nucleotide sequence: TGTGCCATCAGTCCCGTAGACACAGATACGCAGTATTTT.